This T cell receptor (beta chain) was captured by sequencing in a study of T cell responses to AZD1222 COVID-19 vaccine. A remark on this clone: Its antigen is still unknown.

The CDR3 is made up of 14 amino acids. Germline lookup yields CDR1 MNHNY and CDR2 SVGAGI (reference sequence). Trimming took 2 bases from V and 2 from J, leaving 9 bases between them. TCRdb's table, derived via immunoSEQ multiplex PCR, lists solely in-frame clones and lacks some. The sample holds 150,000 or so clones, about 90% seen once. Notes on the study in general: Donors in the cohort were predominantly white British and more often female, and clonal diversity was possibly underestimated. Repertoires were obtained solely post-peak T cell response. Spike-specific TCRs gained breadth and depth after people received two AZD1222 doses. In the spike-specific TCR repertoire, nearly half reportedly target unmutated variant regions.

This sequence originates from an adult in good health. The J gene is TRBJ1-2, the V gene TRBV6-6; D unclear. This sample comprised peripheral blood, obtained on day 0 of MenACWY control vaccination. CDR3 region: CASSYRSSNYGYTF. The DNA of the CDR3 is TGTGCCAGCAGTTACAGGTCTTCCAACTATGGCTACACCTTC.